The 11 T cell receptor beta chains below come from one sample, sequenced in a study of cytomegalovirus exposure and HLA in healthy donors. The PCR ran on 60 Vbeta and 13 Jbeta primers. Using immunoSEQ multiplex PCR, the repertoire was profiled, and TCRdb retains in-frame clones only, with some absent. The sample gives over 120,000 clones, approximately 84% of which show up once; roughly 10% is in the top ten. The sample comprised PBMCs. Source of these receptors: a woman between 55 and 75 years old in good health and CMV-seropositive.

The chain joins TRBV4-3 to TRBJ2-3, with D perhaps matching TRBD2 (5 bases). The germline V gene encodes CDR1 LGHNA and CDR2 YSLEER. V lost 1 base and J lost 2, with 13 bases in between. The CDR3 length is 16 residues. The CDR3 DNA reads TGCGCCAGCAGCCAAGCCACGGACTTCTACACAGATACGCAGTATTTT. Protein sequence: CASSQATDFYTDTQYF.

V usage is TRBV20-1 and J usage is TRBJ1-2, with D hard to call. This CDR3 has 11 amino acids. V gave up 2 bases and J gave up 7 bases, with 8 bases separating them. CDR1 and CDR2 from the germline V gene are DFQATT and SNEGSKA (reference sequence). Here the CDR3 reads CSARSDSGYTF. As DNA, the CDR3 is TGCAGTGCTAGATCAGATTCTGGCTACACCTTC.

This clone was counted once. This chain connects TRBV27 to TRBJ2-3; a weak D match, TRBD1 (8 bases). The CDR3 spans 16 residues. Trimming removed 5 bases at V and 8 bases at J, with 23 bases between. The V gene's germline CDR1 is MNHEY and CDR2 SMNVEV (reference sequence). CDR3 sequence: CASSPSSGTGPITQYF. The CDR3 nucleotides are TGTGCCAGCAGTCCCTCAAGCGGGACAGGACCGATTACGCAGTATTTT.

The chain recombines TRBV30 with TRBJ2-1, with a weak D call TRBD2 (6 bases). Germline values: CDR1 GTSNPN, CDR2 SVGIG (reference sequence). V lost 7 bases to trimming and J lost 2 bases, with 12 bases between them. The CDR3 length is 13 residues. Written as DNA, the CDR3 is TGTGCCTCCCCCCTAGCGACCTACAATGAGCAGTTCTTC. Residues: CASPLATYNEQFF.

The genes are TRBV6-1 and TRBJ2-7; 9 nucleotides line up with TRBD1. The CDR3 length is 14 residues. Trimming cost V 4 bases and J 5 bases; bases outside gene matches: 6. Germline V gives CDR1 MNHNS, CDR2 SASEGT. The CDR3 loop is CASSGHRGHDEQYF. CDR3 coding DNA: TGTGCCAGCAGTGGACACAGGGGGCACGACGAGCAGTACTTC.

The chain has TRBV7-9 and TRBJ1-2; possibly TRBD1 for D (6 bases). CDR1 is SEHNR, CDR2 FQNEAQ, per germline (reference sequence). V shed 2 bases and J shed 1 base, with 11 bases lying between them. CDR3 length: 15 amino acids. CDR3 bases: TGTGCCAGCAGCTTAACGACAGGTCGTAACTATGGCTACACCTTC. Its protein product is CASSLTTGRNYGYTF.

The chain carries TRBV5-1 and TRBJ2-5; D is possibly TRBD2 (6 bases). The J call is doubtful: the DNA matches TRBJ2-7 better. The CDR3 spans 15 residues. CDR1 and CDR2 (germline): SGHRS, YFSETQ. Here the CDR3 reads CASSLGAGRFYEQYF. The CDR3 DNA sequence: TGCGCCAGCAGCTTGGGGGCGGGAAGATTCTACGAGCAGTACTTC.

The rearrangement joins TRBV13 to TRBJ2-1; 7 bases agree with TRBD2. V lost 1 base and J lost 2; bases outside the gene matches: 8. The CDR3 is 17 residues long. Germline-derived CDR1 and CDR2 are PRHDT and FYEKMQ (reference sequence). CDR3 protein: CASSLVSSGSPYNEQFF. CDR3 coding DNA: TGTGCCAGCAGCTTAGTATCTAGCGGAAGCCCCTACAATGAGCAGTTCTTC.

This chain links TRBV28 with TRBJ1-1; D uncertain. Germline lookup yields CDR1 MDHEN and CDR2 SYDVKM. CDR3 length equals 13 residues. The V gene lost 6 bases and the J gene lost 11 bases, with 19 bases spanning the gap. The CDR3: CASRSPSGSGAFF. The CDR3 region has the DNA TGTGCCAGCAGATCCCCCTCGGGGAGTGGGGCTTTCTTT. Using reference TRBV28 and TRBJ1-1 for the parts outside the CDR3, the full variable domain is DVKVTQSSRYLVKRTGEKVFLECVQDMDHENMFWYRQDPGLGLRLIYFSYDVKMKEKGDIPEGYSVSREKKERFSLILESASTNQTSMYLCASRSPSGSGAFFGQGTRLTVV.

This chain uses TRBV29-1 with TRBJ2-2, with TRBD2 as a possible D gene (6 bases). The CDR3 runs 14 residues. Germline values: CDR1 SQVTM, CDR2 ANQGSEA. V lost 7 bases and J 6 bases, leaving 18 bases between the germline ends. The CDR3 DNA follows: TGCAGCGCCGCCCCCCTCCCGGGGGCCGGGGAGCTGTTTTTT. Protein product: CSAAPLPGAGELFF.

The rearrangement links TRBV11-3 to TRBJ2-7; unclear D gene. Trimming pared 1 base from V and 5 bases from J, leaving 9 bases between. CDR3 size: 13 residues. Germline CDR1 reads SGHNT; CDR2 reads YENEEA. The CDR3 loop reads CASSLVVMDEQYF. The CDR3 DNA sequence: TGTGCCAGCAGCTTAGTAGTCATGGACGAGCAGTACTTC.